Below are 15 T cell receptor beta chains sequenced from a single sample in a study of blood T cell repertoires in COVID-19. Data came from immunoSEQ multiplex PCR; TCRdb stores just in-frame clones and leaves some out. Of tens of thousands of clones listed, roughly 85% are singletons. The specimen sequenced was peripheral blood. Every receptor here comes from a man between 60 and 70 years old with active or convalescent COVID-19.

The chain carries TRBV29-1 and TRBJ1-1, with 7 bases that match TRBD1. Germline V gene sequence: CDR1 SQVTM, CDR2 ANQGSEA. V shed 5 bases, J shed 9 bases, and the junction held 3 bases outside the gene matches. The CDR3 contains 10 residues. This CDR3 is CSVFRGKAFF. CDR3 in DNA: TGCAGCGTTTTCAGGGGGAAAGCTTTCTTT.

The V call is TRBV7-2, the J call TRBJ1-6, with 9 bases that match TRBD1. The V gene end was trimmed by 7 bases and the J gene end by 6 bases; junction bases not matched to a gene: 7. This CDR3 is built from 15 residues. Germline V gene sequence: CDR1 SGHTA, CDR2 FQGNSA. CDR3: CASTYKTGGNSPLHF. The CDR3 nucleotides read TGTGCCAGCACCTACAAGACAGGGGGTAATTCACCCCTCCACTTT.

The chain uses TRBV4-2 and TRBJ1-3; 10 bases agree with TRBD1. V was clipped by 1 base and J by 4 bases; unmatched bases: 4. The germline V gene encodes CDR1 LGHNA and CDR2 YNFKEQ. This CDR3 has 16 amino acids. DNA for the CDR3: TGTGCCAGCAGCCAAGTGGACAGGGGGTTAGGAAACACCATATATTTT. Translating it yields CASSQVDRGLGNTIYF.

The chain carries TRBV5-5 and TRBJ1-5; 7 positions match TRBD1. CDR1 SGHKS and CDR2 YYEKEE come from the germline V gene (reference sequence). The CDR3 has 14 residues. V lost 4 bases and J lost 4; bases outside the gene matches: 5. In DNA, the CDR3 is TGTGCCAGCAGCGCGGGACAGATTAATCAGCCCCAGCATTTT. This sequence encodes CASSAGQINQPQHF.

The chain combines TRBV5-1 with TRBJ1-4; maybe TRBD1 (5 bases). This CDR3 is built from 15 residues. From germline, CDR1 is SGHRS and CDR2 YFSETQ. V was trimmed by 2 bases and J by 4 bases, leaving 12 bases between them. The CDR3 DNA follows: TGCGCCAGCAGCTTCGCAGGGATGGGTAATGAAAAACTGTTTTTT. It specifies CASSFAGMGNEKLFF. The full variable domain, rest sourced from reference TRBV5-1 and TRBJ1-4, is KAGVTQTPRYLIKTRGQQVTLSCSPISGHRSVSWYQQTPGQGLQFLFEYFSETQRNKGNFPGRFSGRQFSNSRSEMNVSTLELGDSALYLCASSFAGMGNEKLFFGSGTQLSVL.

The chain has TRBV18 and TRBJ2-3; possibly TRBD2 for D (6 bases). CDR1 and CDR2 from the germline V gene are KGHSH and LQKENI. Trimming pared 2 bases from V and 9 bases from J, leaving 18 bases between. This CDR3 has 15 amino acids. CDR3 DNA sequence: TGTGCCAGCTCACCAACGGCCCTTAGCGGCAGGACGCAGTATTTT. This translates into CASSPTALSGRTQYF.

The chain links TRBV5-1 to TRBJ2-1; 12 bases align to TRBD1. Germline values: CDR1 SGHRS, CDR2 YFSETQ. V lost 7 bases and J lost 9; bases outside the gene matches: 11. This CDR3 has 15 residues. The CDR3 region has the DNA TGCGCCAGCGAACCTCCGGGACAGGGGGCATCTGAGCAGTTCTTC. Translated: CASEPPGQGASEQFF.

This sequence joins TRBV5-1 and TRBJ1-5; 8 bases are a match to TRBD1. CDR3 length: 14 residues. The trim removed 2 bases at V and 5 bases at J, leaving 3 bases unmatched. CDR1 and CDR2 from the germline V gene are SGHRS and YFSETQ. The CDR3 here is CASSLQGGDQPQHF. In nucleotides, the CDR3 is TGCGCCAGCAGCTTACAGGGGGGGGATCAGCCCCAGCATTTT.

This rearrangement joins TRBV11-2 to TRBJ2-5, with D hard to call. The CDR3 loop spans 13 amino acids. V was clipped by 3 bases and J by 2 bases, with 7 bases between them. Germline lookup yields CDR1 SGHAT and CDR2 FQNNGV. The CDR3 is CASSFELQETQYF. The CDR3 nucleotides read TGTGCCAGCAGCTTCGAACTTCAAGAGACCCAGTACTTC.

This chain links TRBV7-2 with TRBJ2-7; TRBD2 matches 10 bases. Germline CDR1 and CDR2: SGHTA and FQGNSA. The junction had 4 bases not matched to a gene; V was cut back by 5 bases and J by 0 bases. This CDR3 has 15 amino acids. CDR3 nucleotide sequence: TGTGCCAGCAGCCTTGCTAGCGGGAGCTCCTACGAGCAGTACTTC. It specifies CASSLASGSSYEQYF.

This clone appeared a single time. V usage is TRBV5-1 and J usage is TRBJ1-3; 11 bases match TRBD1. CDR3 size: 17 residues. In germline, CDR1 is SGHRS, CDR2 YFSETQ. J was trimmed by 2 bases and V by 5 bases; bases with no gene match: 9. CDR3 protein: CASSSYPGQGAGNTIYF. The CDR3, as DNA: TGCGCCAGCAGTTCCTACCCGGGACAGGGGGCTGGAAACACCATATATTTT.

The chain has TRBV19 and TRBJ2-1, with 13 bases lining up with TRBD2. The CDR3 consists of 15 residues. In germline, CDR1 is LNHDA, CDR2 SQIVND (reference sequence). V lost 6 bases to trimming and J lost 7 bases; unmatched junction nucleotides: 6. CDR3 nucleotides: TGTGCCAGTAGCCTACTAGCGGGGGGGCAAAATGAGCAGTTCTTC. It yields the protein CASSLLAGGQNEQFF.

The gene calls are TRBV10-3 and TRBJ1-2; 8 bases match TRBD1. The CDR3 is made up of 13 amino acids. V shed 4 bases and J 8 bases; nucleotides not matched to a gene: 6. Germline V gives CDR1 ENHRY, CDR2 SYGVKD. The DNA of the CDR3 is TGTGCCATCAGTGTCCCAGGGGGCGTGGGCTACACCTTC. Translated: CAISVPGGVGYTF.

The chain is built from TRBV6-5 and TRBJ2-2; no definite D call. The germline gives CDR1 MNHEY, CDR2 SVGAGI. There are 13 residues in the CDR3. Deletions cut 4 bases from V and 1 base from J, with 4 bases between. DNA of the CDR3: TGTGCCAGCAGTTTCAGGAACACCGGGGAGCTGTTTTTT. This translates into CASSFRNTGELFF.

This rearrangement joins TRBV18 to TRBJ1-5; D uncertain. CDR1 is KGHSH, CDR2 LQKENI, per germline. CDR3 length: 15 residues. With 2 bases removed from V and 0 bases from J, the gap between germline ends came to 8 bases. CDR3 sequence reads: CASSPIADSNQPQHF. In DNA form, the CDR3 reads TGTGCCAGCTCACCAATAGCCGATAGCAATCAGCCCCAGCATTTT.